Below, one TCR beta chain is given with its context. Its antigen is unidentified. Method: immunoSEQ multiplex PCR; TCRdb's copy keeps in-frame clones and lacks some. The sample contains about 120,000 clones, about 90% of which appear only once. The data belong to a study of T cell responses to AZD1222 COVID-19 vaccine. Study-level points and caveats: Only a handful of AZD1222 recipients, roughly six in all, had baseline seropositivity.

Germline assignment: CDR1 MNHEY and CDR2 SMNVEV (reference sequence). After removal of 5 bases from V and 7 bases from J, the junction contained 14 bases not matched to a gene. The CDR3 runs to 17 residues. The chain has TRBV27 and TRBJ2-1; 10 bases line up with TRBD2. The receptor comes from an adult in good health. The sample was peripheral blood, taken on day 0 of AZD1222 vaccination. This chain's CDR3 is CASSHRASGRGWNEQFF. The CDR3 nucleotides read TGTGCCAGCAGTCACCGGGCTAGCGGGAGAGGTTGGAATGAGCAGTTCTTC.